This T cell receptor (beta chain) was identified in a study of OX40 agonist ivuxolimab in advanced cancers. Study in general: Ivuxolimab is a fully human IgG2 antibody that activates OX40 (CD134). Intravenous ivuxolimab was administered to patients every 2 weeks at 0.01 to 10 mg/kg. From about 23 to 85 years was the age range, with a mean of around 57 years, and 65% to 90% were male.

Sampled blood was obtained at baseline, cycle 4 day 1, and cycle 7 day 1. The V gene end was trimmed by 4 bases and the J gene end by 1 base; junction bases not matched to a gene: 7. CDR3 size: 16 residues. Germline V gene sequence: CDR1 MNHEY, CDR2 SMNVEV (reference sequence). Assay: immunoSEQ multiplex PCR; the TCRdb copy retains only in-frame clones and omits some. The sample records tens of thousands of clones, about 92% being singletons. The source was CD4+ or CD8+ T cells sorted from blood, collected in a trial of the OX40 agonist ivuxolimab. This chain links TRBV27 with TRBJ2-7; 10 positions agree with TRBD1. This clonotype originated in an adult with an advanced solid tumor such as melanoma, head and neck, liver or kidney cancer. The CDR3: CASSSLLGQGSYEQYF. The CDR3 DNA reads TGTGCCAGCAGTTCCCTTTTGGGACAGGGGTCCTACGAGCAGTACTTC.